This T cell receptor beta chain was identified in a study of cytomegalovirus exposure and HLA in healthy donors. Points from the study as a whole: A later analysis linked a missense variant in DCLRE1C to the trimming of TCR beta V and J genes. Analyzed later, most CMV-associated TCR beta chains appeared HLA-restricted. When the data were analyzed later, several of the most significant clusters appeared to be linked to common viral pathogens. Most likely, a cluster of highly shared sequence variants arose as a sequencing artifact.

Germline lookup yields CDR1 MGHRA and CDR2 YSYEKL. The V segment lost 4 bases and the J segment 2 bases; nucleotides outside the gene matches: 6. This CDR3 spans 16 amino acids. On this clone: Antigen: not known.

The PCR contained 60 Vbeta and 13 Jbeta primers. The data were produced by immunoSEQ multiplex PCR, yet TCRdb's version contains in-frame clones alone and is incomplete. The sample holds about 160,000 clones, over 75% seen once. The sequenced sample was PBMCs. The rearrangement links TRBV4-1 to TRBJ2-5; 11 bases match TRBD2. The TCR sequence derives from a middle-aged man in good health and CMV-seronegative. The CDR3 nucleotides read TGCGCCAGCAGCCTCTCTAGCGGGGGGAGTCAAGAGACCCAGTACTTC. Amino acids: CASSLSSGGSQETQYF.